This is a list of T cell receptor beta chains from one sample in a study of blood T cell repertoires in COVID-19. Using immunoSEQ multiplex PCR, the repertoire was profiled, and TCRdb retains in-frame clones only, with some absent. The profile shows tens of thousands of clones, roughly 90% of them singletons. Sequencing was done on a sample of peripheral blood. These receptors came from a male donor with acute or convalescent COVID-19. Both conserved end residues are part of each CDR3. A D gene is named only where the DNA matches it firmly. Expanded clones get a size class; other rows say once, few or many, or leave the size out.

clone_size: NA
v_call: TRBV30
j_call: TRBJ1-3
d_call: NA
cdr3_aa: CAWSDFRGNTIYF
cdr3_nt: TGTGCCTGGAGTGATTTCAGGGGAAACACCATATATTTT

clone_size: NA
v_call: TRBV5-1
j_call: TRBJ2-2
d_call: NA
cdr3_aa: CASSSAGVAGELFF
cdr3_nt: TGCGCCAGCAGCTCGGCAGGGGTAGCCGGGGAGCTGTTTTTT

clone_size: NA
v_call: TRBV19
j_call: TRBJ1-4
d_call: NA
cdr3_aa: CASLDDRFNEKLFF
cdr3_nt: TGTGCCAGCCTAGATGACAGGTTTAATGAAAAACTGTTTTTT

clone_size: NA
v_call: TRBV5-1
j_call: TRBJ1-2
d_call: TRBD1
cdr3_aa: CASSSTTGNYGYTF
cdr3_nt: TGCGCCAGCAGCTCCACGACAGGGAACTATGGCTACACCTTC

clone_size: NA
v_call: TRBV28
j_call: TRBJ2-1
d_call: NA
cdr3_aa: CASSGSVAGDAYNEQFF
cdr3_nt: TGTGCCAGCAGTGGATCGGTGGCGGGTGACGCCTACAATGAGCAGTTCTTC

clone_size: NA
v_call: TRBV5-1
j_call: TRBJ1-4
d_call: TRBD1
cdr3_aa: CASSLGPQGAGEKLFF
cdr3_nt: TGCGCCAGCAGCTTGGGGCCTCAGGGGGCAGGGGAAAAACTGTTTTTT

clone_size: NA
v_call: TRBV7-9
j_call: TRBJ2-7
d_call: TRBD1
cdr3_aa: CASSAMGQVAGEQYF
cdr3_nt: TGTGCCAGCAGCGCCATGGGACAGGTGGCCGGGGAGCAGTACTTC

clone_size: once
v_call: TRBV6-5
j_call: TRBJ2-5
d_call: TRBD1
cdr3_aa: CASSLGTEETQYF
cdr3_nt: TGTGCCAGCAGTCTAGGGACAGAAGAGACCCAGTACTTC

clone_size: NA
v_call: TRBV4-1
j_call: TRBJ1-3
d_call: TRBD1
cdr3_aa: CASSQSTTGGFGNTIYF
cdr3_nt: TGCGCCAGCAGCCAATCAACGACAGGGGGCTTTGGAAACACCATATATTTT

clone_size: NA
v_call: TRBV7-9
j_call: TRBJ1-2
d_call: NA
cdr3_aa: CASSLASPDSGGYTF
cdr3_nt: TGTGCCAGCAGCTTAGCTTCCCCGGACAGCGGTGGCTACACCTTC

clone_size: NA
v_call: TRBV19
j_call: TRBJ1-6
d_call: TRBD1
cdr3_aa: CASNGDRGNSPLHF
cdr3_nt: TGTGCCAGTAATGGGGACAGGGGGAATTCACCCCTCCACTTT

clone_size: NA
v_call: TRBV18
j_call: TRBJ1-5
d_call: NA
cdr3_aa: CASSPNTDYSNQPQHF
cdr3_nt: TGTGCCAGCTCACCAAACACAGATTATAGCAATCAGCCCCAGCATTTT

clone_size: NA
v_call: TRBV19
j_call: TRBJ1-1
d_call: TRBD1
cdr3_aa: CASSIEDRGTEAFF
cdr3_nt: TGTGCCAGTAGTATTGAGGACAGGGGTACTGAAGCTTTCTTT

clone_size: NA
v_call: TRBV29-1
j_call: TRBJ2-2
d_call: NA
cdr3_aa: CSVSEALFQGGTGELFF
cdr3_nt: TGCAGCGTTAGTGAGGCGTTATTTCAAGGGGGAACCGGGGAGCTGTTTTTT

clone_size: few
v_call: TRBV7-8
j_call: TRBJ1-5
d_call: TRBD1
cdr3_aa: CASSPTTGTGVRNQPQHF
cdr3_nt: TGTGCCAGCAGCCCAACCACCGGGACAGGGGTACGCAATCAGCCCCAGCATTTT

clone_size: NA
v_call: TRBV2
j_call: TRBJ2-5
d_call: TRBD2
cdr3_aa: CASRTGTSVETQYF
cdr3_nt: TGTGCCAGCAGGACCGGGACTAGTGTAGAGACCCAGTACTTC

clone_size: NA
v_call: TRBV7-2
j_call: TRBJ1-3
d_call: TRBD1
cdr3_aa: CASSSQGSSGNTIYF
cdr3_nt: TGTGCCAGCAGCTCACAGGGGAGCTCTGGAAACACCATATATTTT

clone_size: NA
v_call: TRBV4-1
j_call: TRBJ1-2
d_call: TRBD1
cdr3_aa: CASTQAEGASNGYTF
cdr3_nt: TGCGCCAGCACCCAGGCGGAGGGGGCATCGAATGGCTACACCTTC

clone_size: NA
v_call: TRBV6-5
j_call: TRBJ1-4
d_call: TRBD1
cdr3_aa: CASHTGTGGSEKLFF
cdr3_nt: TGTGCCAGCCATACTGGAACAGGGGGAAGTGAAAAACTGTTTTTT

clone_size: NA
v_call: TRBV29-1
j_call: TRBJ1-3
d_call: NA
cdr3_aa: CSVEQGSNTIYF
cdr3_nt: TGCAGCGTTGAACAGGGTAGCAACACCATATATTTT

clone_size: NA
v_call: TRBV6-1
j_call: TRBJ2-2
d_call: NA
cdr3_aa: CASSVSGAGRGATGELFF
cdr3_nt: TGTGCCAGCAGTGTAAGCGGGGCGGGCAGGGGCGCCACCGGGGAGCTGTTTTTT

clone_size: few
v_call: TRBV7-3
j_call: TRBJ1-1
d_call: TRBD1
cdr3_aa: CASSLNPGQGASEAFF
cdr3_nt: TGTGCCAGCAGCTTAAACCCCGGACAGGGGGCAAGTGAAGCTTTCTTT

clone_size: NA
v_call: TRBV6-5
j_call: TRBJ1-2
d_call: TRBD1
cdr3_aa: CASRAGTDDYGYTF
cdr3_nt: TGTGCCAGCCGGGCCGGGACAGACGACTATGGCTACACCTTC

clone_size: NA
v_call: TRBV28
j_call: TRBJ1-4
d_call: TRBD1
cdr3_aa: CASRPHRGGNEKLFF
cdr3_nt: TGTGCCAGCAGGCCCCACAGGGGGGGGAATGAAAAACTGTTTTTT

clone_size: NA
v_call: TRBV7-2
j_call: TRBJ2-1
d_call: TRBD2
cdr3_aa: CASSSHRSGTGGNEQFF
cdr3_nt: TGTGCCAGCAGCTCCCACCGCTCCGGGACGGGAGGCAATGAGCAGTTCTTC

clone_size: NA
v_call: TRBV29-1
j_call: TRBJ1-2
d_call: NA
cdr3_aa: CSVETEPYGYTF
cdr3_nt: TGCAGCGTTGAGACAGAGCCCTATGGCTACACCTTC

clone_size: NA
v_call: TRBV12-3/TRBV12-4
j_call: TRBJ1-2
d_call: NA
cdr3_aa: CASRSGSNYGYTF
cdr3_nt: TGTGCCAGCAGATCAGGGTCTAACTATGGCTACACCTTC

clone_size: NA
v_call: TRBV6-5
j_call: TRBJ2-7
d_call: NA
cdr3_aa: CASGSQLYEQYF
cdr3_nt: TGTGCCAGCGGATCACAGTTGTACGAGCAGTACTTC

clone_size: once
v_call: TRBV2
j_call: TRBJ1-3
d_call: NA
cdr3_aa: CASRSGNSGNTIYF
cdr3_nt: TGTGCCAGCAGGTCAGGGAACTCTGGAAACACCATATATTTT

clone_size: NA
v_call: TRBV5-1
j_call: TRBJ1-2
d_call: TRBD1
cdr3_aa: CASTTDRESYTF
cdr3_nt: TGCGCCAGCACAACGGACAGGGAAAGCTACACCTTC

clone_size: NA
v_call: TRBV7-3
j_call: TRBJ2-6
d_call: TRBD2
cdr3_aa: CASSPRASSGGDLMSGANVLTF
cdr3_nt: TGTGCCAGCAGCCCACGGGCCTCTAGCGGGGGTGACCTAATGTCTGGGGCCAACGTCCTGACTTTC

clone_size: NA
v_call: TRBV6-5
j_call: TRBJ2-7
d_call: NA
cdr3_aa: CASTLRAKEREQYF
cdr3_nt: TGTGCCAGCACCCTGCGAGCCAAGGAGAGGGAGCAGTACTTC

clone_size: NA
v_call: TRBV9
j_call: TRBJ2-3
d_call: TRBD2
cdr3_aa: CASSVAGLGKDTQYF
cdr3_nt: TGTGCCAGCAGCGTAGCGGGACTAGGGAAAGATACGCAGTATTTT

clone_size: NA
v_call: TRBV14
j_call: TRBJ2-2
d_call: TRBD1
cdr3_aa: CASSRRFTGAHTGELFF
cdr3_nt: TGTGCCAGCAGCCGCAGGTTTACAGGGGCCCACACCGGGGAGCTGTTTTTT

clone_size: NA
v_call: TRBV19
j_call: TRBJ1-2
d_call: NA
cdr3_aa: CASSIDLNFGANYGYTF
cdr3_nt: TGTGCCAGTAGTATAGATCTTAATTTTGGAGCTAACTATGGCTACACCTTC

clone_size: NA
v_call: TRBV3-1/TRBV3-2
j_call: TRBJ1-1
d_call: TRBD1
cdr3_aa: CASSQDTGTENTEAFF
cdr3_nt: TGTGCCAGCAGCCAAGATACCGGGACAGAGAACACTGAAGCTTTCTTT